These 16 T cell receptor beta chains were all obtained from the same sample, sequenced in a study of blood T cell repertoires in COVID-19 (dated by TCRdb to the early 2020s). Library creation used the immunoSEQ multiplex PCR assay. Imported from immuneACCESS, the table was reduced by TCRdb to in-frame sequences with V and J called. These copies leave out some clones; in studies compared against another copy, an unresolved V gene accounts for under half, and the cause of the remainder is not known. In this sample the table shows 200,000 to 250,000 clones, approximately 90% of which occur a single time. 0.8% to 1% of the sample is in the top ten clones. The sample taken for sequencing was peripheral blood. The receptors come from a man aged 55 to 70 with COVID-19, enrolled during active disease.

This clone was seen once. The chain links TRBV5-6 to TRBJ2-7; D is perhaps TRBD1 (5 bases). Deletions cut 4 bases from V and 4 bases from J, with 24 bases between. The CDR3 totals 17 residues. Germline CDR1 is SGHDT and CDR2 is YYEEEE. The CDR3 here is CASSTPMWQGGGYEQYF. DNA for the CDR3: TGTGCCAGCAGCACTCCAATGTGGCAGGGTGGTGGGTACGAGCAGTACTTC.

The CDR3 bases are TGCGCCAGCAGCTCACAGACACAGGGTGGAGGCACTGAAGCTTTCTTT. Translated, it gives CASSSQTQGGGTEAFF. The gene calls are TRBV5-1 and TRBJ1-1, with D maybe TRBD1 (6 bases). This CDR3 is built from 16 residues. V was pared by 3 bases and J by 4 bases, with 19 bases between. The V gene's germline CDR1 is SGHRS and CDR2 YFSETQ.

The chain carries TRBV18 and TRBJ1-1; D is ambiguous. The germline V and J ends were trimmed by 4 bases and 4 bases, with 13 bases remaining between them. Germline V gene sequence: CDR1 KGHSH, CDR2 LQKENI. The CDR3 runs to 14 residues. CDR3 in DNA: TGTGCCAGCTCACAAAATGAGGCGGCCACTGAAGCTTTCTTT. Protein: CASSQNEAATEAFF.

The chain is built from TRBV24-1 and TRBJ2-7; TRBD2 matches at 7 bases. After removal of 10 bases from V and 3 bases from J, the junction contained 8 bases not matched to a gene. CDR3 length equals 13 residues. Germline CDR1 is KGHDR and CDR2 is SFDVKD. This CDR3 is CATVRGVVYEQYF. The CDR3 DNA reads TGTGCCACGGTCCGGGGGGTTGTCTACGAGCAGTACTTC.

The rearrangement joins TRBV9 to TRBJ2-7; 8 positions match TRBD1. Losses at the gene ends were 3 bases for V and 6 bases for J; bases not matched to a gene: 8. Looked up from germline, CDR1 is SGDLS and CDR2 is YYNGEE. This CDR3 has 14 residues. CDR3 residues: CASSERTGLSEQYF. CDR3 DNA sequence: TGTGCCAGCAGCGAGAGGACAGGGCTATCCGAGCAGTACTTC.

The chain employs TRBV18 and TRBJ2-7; the match to TRBD1 covers 9 bases. Germline trimming cut 3 bases from V and 5 bases from J; bases unmatched to any gene: 5. The germline V gene encodes CDR1 KGHSH and CDR2 LQKENI. The CDR3 has 14 amino acids. In DNA form, the CDR3 reads TGTGCCAGCTCACCCACCGGGACAGGGAACGAGCAGTACTTC. Translation gives CASSPTGTGNEQYF. Complete variable domain (other parts from reference TRBV18 and TRBJ2-7): NAGVMQNPRHLVRRRGQEARLRCSPMKGHSHVYWYRQLPEEGLKFMVYLQKENIIDESGMPKERFSAEFPKEGPSILRIQQVVRGDSAAYFCASSPTGTGNEQYFGPGTRLTVT.

This chain uses TRBV5-1 with TRBJ2-5; 11 bases are shared with TRBD1. CDR3 length equals 16 residues. Germline-derived CDR1 and CDR2 are SGHRS and YFSETQ. Losses at the gene ends were 1 base for V and 5 bases for J; bases not matched to a gene: 7. CDR3 region: CASSLTGQGAGETQYF. The DNA of the CDR3 is TGCGCCAGCAGCTTGACAGGACAGGGGGCCGGGGAGACCCAGTACTTC. Full variable domain (missing parts from reference TRBV5-1 and TRBJ2-5): KAGVTQTPRYLIKTRGQQVTLSCSPISGHRSVSWYQQTPGQGLQFLFEYFSETQRNKGNFPGRFSGRQFSNSRSEMNVSTLELGDSALYLCASSLTGQGAGETQYFGPGTRLLVL.

This clone has just a few counts. The chain joins TRBV25-1 to TRBJ1-4; TRBD1 agrees at 8 bases. The CDR3 contains 16 residues. Losses at the gene ends were 3 bases for V and 3 bases for J; bases not matched to a gene: 6. Germline-derived CDR1 and CDR2 are MGHDK and SYGVNS. The CDR3 protein is CASSEAKQGANEKLFF. CDR3 coding DNA: TGTGCCAGCAGTGAGGCCAAACAGGGGGCTAATGAAAAACTGTTTTTT. The full variable domain, completed using reference TRBV25-1 and TRBJ1-4, is EADIYQTPRYLVIGTGKKITLECSQTMGHDKMYWYQQDPGMELHLIHYSYGVNSTEKGDLSSESTVSRIRTEHFPLTLESARPSHTSQYLCASSEAKQGANEKLFFGSGTQLSVL.

This chain links TRBV4-2 with TRBJ2-1; tentative D call: TRBD1 (6 bases). The CDR3 is made up of 16 amino acids. The germline V gene has CDR1 LGHNA and CDR2 YNFKEQ. V lost 0 bases, J lost 3 bases, and 12 bases lay in between. The CDR3 is CASSQDRGQNYNEQFF. CDR3 nucleotides: TGTGCCAGCAGCCAAGATAGGGGACAAAACTACAATGAGCAGTTCTTC.

This clone has just one count. The chain joins TRBV12-5 to TRBJ2-2, with D maybe TRBD1 (5 bases). V shed 6 bases and J shed 5 bases, with 19 bases lying between them. The CDR3 totals 16 residues. Germline loops: CDR1 LGHNT, CDR2 FRNRAP. Here the CDR3 DNA reads TGTGCTAGTGGGTCCCCTATAGGTGGGGCAACCGGGGAGCTGTTTTTT. It codes for CASGSPIGGATGELFF.

This sequence joins TRBV7-2 and TRBJ2-6; D is unresolved. Germline loops: CDR1 SGHTA, CDR2 FQGNSA. The CDR3 length is 16 residues. V was cut by 1 base and J by 1 base, with 8 bases left in between. The CDR3 region has the DNA TGTGCCAGCAGCTTAGGGAGTGGGTCTGGGGCCAACGTCCTGACTTTC. Amino acid sequence: CASSLGSGSGANVLTF.

V is TRBV21-1 and J is TRBJ2-5; the table's D call of TRBD2 was not tested on the DNA. TRBV21-1 is reported as a pseudogene. There are 14 residues in the CDR3. The CDR3 is CASSKALGGETQYF. Here the CDR3 DNA reads TGTGCCAGCAGCAAAGCGCTGGGGGGTGAGACCCAGTACTTC.

The chain's CDR3 is CASSVASTGQPQHF. In DNA form, the CDR3 reads TGTGCCAGCAGCGTAGCATCCACGGGTCAGCCCCAGCATTTT. The chain carries TRBV9 and TRBJ1-5; D not resolved. CDR1 is SGDLS, CDR2 YYNGEE, per germline. Trimming shortened V by 0 bases and J by 6 bases, and 10 bases separated the two germline ends. The CDR3 runs 14 residues. Complete variable domain (other parts from reference TRBV9 and TRBJ1-5): DSGVTQTPKHLITATGQRVTLRCSPRSGDLSVYWYQQSLDQGLQFLIQYYNGEERAKGNILERFSAQQFPDLHSELNLSSLELGDSALYFCASSVASTGQPQHFGDGTRLSIL.

This clone was detected only once. DNA of the CDR3: TGTGCCAGCAGTGAATCCGCGATCTCTGGAAACACCATATATTTT. Encoded protein: CASSESAISGNTIYF. The chain uses TRBV6-1 and TRBJ1-3; D call uncertain. The CDR3 spans 15 residues. Between the trimmed V and J ends, which lost 2 bases and 0 bases, there was a span of 8 bases. In germline, CDR1 is MNHNS, CDR2 SASEGT.

The CDR3 DNA follows: TGTGCCAGCAGCCGGGGGGATTCCTACGAGCAGTACTTC. It is translated as CASSRGDSYEQYF. J is TRBJ2-7 and V is TRBV6-5; 7 bases are shared with TRBD2. The CDR3 sequence is 13 residues long. CDR1 and CDR2 (germline): MNHEY, SVGAGI. V dropped 6 bases and J dropped 1; count of bases not matched to a gene: 3.

J is TRBJ1-6 and V is TRBV6-5; a weak D match, TRBD1 (5 bases). V was shortened by 0 bases and J by 11 bases, with 17 bases between the two germline ends. The CDR3 extends over 16 amino acids. Germline CDR1 is MNHEY and CDR2 is SVGAGI. The CDR3 loop is CASSYSGGQGLAPLHF. The CDR3 DNA is TGTGCCAGCAGTTACTCAGGAGGGCAGGGACTGGCACCCCTCCACTTT.